This TCR beta chain is from a study of shared T cell receptors in the human thymus. This clone was observed once. CDR1 and CDR2 (germline): SGHDT, YYEEEE. This CDR3 has 15 amino acids. V shed 4 bases and J shed 4 bases, with 17 bases lying between them. The data were produced by immunoSEQ multiplex PCR, yet TCRdb's version contains in-frame clones alone and is incomplete. Of some 760,000 clones listed, approximately 85% are singletons. These same data were also listed under a study on human thymus T cells. That study adds: Resections that were taken during corrective heart surgery supplied the thymus tissue. Thymic and blood repertoires showed apparently biased V and J gene usage.

V and J are TRBV5-6 and TRBJ1-2; tentative D call: TRBD1 (6 bases). The sequenced sample was thymocytes. The TCR sequence derives from a girl younger than two with a congenital heart defect. The CDR3 region is CASSRRNRAVYGYTF. The CDR3, as DNA: TGTGCCAGCAGCCGAAGGAACAGGGCCGTCTATGGCTACACCTTC.